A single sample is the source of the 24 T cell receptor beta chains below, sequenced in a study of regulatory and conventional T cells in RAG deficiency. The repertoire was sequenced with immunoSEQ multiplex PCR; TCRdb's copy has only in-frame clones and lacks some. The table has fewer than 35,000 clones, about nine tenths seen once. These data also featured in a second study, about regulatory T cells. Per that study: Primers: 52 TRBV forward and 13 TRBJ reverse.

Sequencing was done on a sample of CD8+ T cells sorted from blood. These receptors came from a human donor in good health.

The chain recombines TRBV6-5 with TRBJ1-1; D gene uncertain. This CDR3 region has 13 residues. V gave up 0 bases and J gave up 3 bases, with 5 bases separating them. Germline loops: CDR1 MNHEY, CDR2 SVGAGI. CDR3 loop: CASSYSGYTEAFF. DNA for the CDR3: TGTGCCAGCAGTTACTCGGGATACACTGAAGCTTTCTTT.

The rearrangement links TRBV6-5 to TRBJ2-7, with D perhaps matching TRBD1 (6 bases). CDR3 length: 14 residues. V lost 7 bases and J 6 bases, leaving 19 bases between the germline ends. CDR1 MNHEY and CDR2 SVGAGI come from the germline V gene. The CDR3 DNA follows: TGTGCCAGCATCAAAGGCAGGGGAATTGGCGAGCAGTACTTC. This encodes CASIKGRGIGEQYF.

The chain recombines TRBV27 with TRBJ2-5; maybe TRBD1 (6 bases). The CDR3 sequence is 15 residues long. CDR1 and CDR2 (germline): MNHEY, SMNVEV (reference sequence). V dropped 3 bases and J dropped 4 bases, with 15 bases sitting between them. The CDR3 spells CASSFYWDKGETQYF. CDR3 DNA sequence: TGTGCCAGCAGTTTCTACTGGGACAAGGGAGAGACCCAGTACTTC.

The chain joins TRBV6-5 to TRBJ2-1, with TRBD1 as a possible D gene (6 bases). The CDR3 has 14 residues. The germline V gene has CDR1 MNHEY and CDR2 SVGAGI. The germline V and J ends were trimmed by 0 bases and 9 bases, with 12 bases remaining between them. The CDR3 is CASSYSQGSGEQFF. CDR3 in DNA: TGTGCCAGCAGTTACTCTCAGGGGTCTGGTGAGCAGTTCTTC.

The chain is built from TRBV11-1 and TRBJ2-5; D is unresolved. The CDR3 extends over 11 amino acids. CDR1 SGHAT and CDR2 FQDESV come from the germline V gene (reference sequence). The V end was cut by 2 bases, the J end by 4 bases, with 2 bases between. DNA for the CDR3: TGTGCCAGCAGCTTACGAGAGACCCAGTACTTC. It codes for CASSLRETQYF.

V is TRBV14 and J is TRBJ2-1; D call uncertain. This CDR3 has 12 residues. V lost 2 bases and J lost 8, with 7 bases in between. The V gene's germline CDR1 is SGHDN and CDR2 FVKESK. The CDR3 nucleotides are TGTGCCAGCAGCCAAATCGAGGATGAGCAGTTCTTC. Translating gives CASSQIEDEQFF.

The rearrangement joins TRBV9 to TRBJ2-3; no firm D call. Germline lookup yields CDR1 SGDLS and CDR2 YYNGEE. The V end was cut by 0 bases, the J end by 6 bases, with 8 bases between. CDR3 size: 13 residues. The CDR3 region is CASSVEGPDTQYF. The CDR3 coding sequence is TGTGCCAGCAGCGTAGAAGGGCCGGATACGCAGTATTTT.

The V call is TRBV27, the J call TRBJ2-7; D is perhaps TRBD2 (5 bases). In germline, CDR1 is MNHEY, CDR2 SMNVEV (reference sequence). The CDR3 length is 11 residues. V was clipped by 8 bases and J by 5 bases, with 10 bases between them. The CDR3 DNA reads TGTGCCAGCGCTTACGGGGACGAGCAGTACTTC. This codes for CASAYGDEQYF.

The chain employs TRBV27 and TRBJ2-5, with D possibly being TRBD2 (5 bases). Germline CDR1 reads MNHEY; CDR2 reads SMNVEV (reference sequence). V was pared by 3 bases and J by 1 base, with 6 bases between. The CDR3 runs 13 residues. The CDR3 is CASSLGVQETQYF. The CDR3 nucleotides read TGTGCCAGCAGTTTGGGAGTCCAAGAGACCCAGTACTTC.

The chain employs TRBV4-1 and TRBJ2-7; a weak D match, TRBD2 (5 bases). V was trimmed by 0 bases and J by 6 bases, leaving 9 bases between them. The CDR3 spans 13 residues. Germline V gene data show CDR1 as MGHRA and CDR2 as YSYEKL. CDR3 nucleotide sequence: TGCGCCAGCAGCCAAGACCCGGGGTTCGAGCAGTACTTC. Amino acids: CASSQDPGFEQYF.

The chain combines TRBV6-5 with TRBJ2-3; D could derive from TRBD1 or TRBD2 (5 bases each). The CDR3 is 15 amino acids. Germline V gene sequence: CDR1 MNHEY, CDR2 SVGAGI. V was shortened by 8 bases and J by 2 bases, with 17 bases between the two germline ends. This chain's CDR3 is CASAYGGSVTDTQYF. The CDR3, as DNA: TGTGCCAGCGCTTATGGGGGATCGGTCACAGATACGCAGTATTTT.

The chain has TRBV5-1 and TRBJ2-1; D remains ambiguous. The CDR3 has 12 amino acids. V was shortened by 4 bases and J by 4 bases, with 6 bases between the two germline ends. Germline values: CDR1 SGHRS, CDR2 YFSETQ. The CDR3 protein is CASSPSYNEQFF. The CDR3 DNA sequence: TGCGCCAGCAGCCCCAGTTACAATGAGCAGTTCTTC.

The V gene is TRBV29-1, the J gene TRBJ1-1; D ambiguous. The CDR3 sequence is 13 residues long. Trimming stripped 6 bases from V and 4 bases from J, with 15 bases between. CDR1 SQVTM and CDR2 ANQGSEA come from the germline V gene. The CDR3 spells CSVSPGLSTEAFF. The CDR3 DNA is TGCAGCGTCTCCCCGGGCCTATCCACTGAAGCTTTCTTT.

The CDR3 reads CASGLVLGGRDTQYF. CDR3 sequence (DNA): TGTGCTAGTGGTTTGGTATTAGGGGGGCGAGATACGCAGTATTTT. V gene TRBV12-5 combines with J gene TRBJ2-3; D is perhaps TRBD1 or TRBD2 (6 bases each). Germline V lookup: CDR1 LGHNT, CDR2 FRNRAP. Trimming removed 0 bases at V and 5 bases at J, with 12 bases between. There are 15 residues in the CDR3.

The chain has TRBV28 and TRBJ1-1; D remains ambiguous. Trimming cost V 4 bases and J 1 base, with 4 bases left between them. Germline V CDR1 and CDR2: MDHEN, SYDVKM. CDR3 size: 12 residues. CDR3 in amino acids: CASSSPNTEAFF. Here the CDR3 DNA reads TGTGCCAGCAGTTCCCCGAACACTGAAGCTTTCTTT.

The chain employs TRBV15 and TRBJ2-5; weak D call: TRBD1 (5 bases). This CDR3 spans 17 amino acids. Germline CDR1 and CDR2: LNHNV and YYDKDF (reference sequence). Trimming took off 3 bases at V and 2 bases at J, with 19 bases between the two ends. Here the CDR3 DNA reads TGTGCCACCAGCAGTGGCCGCCCAGGGATAGGGCAAGAGACCCAGTACTTC. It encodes CATSSGRPGIGQETQYF. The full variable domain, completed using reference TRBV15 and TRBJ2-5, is DAMVIQNPRYQVTQFGKPVTLSCSQTLNHNVMYWYQQKSSQAPKLLFHYYDKDFNNEADTPDNFQSRRPNTSFCFLDIRSPGLGDTAMYLCATSSGRPGIGQETQYFGPGTRLLVL.

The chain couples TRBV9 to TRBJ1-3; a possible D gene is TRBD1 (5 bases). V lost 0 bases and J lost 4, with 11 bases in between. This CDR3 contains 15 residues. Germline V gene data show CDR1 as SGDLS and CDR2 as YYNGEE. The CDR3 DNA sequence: TGTGCCAGCAGCGTAGGGGGCACAGAGGGAAACACCATATATTTT. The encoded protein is CASSVGGTEGNTIYF.

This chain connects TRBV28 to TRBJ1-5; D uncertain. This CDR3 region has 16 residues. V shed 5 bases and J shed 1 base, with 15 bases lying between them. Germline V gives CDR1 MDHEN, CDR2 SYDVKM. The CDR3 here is CASSQVDKVSNQPQHF. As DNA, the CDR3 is TGTGCCAGCAGTCAGGTTGACAAAGTAAGCAATCAGCCCCAGCATTTT. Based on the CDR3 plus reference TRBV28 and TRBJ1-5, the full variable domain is DVKVTQSSRYLVKRTGEKVFLECVQDMDHENMFWYRQDPGLGLRLIYFSYDVKMKEKGDIPEGYSVSREKKERFSLILESASTNQTSMYLCASSQVDKVSNQPQHFGDGTRLSIL.

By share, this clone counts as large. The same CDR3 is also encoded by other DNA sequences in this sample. CDR3 in DNA: TGTGCCACCAGCCCAACGGACAGGCGGGACTATGGCTACACCTTC. Its translation is CATSPTDRRDYGYTF. The chain links TRBV15 to TRBJ1-2; 7 nucleotides line up with TRBD1. CDR1 and CDR2 (germline): LNHNV, YYDKDF (reference sequence). The J segment lost 3 bases and the V segment lost 5 bases, leaving 9 bases of the junction unmatched. CDR3 length: 15 amino acids.

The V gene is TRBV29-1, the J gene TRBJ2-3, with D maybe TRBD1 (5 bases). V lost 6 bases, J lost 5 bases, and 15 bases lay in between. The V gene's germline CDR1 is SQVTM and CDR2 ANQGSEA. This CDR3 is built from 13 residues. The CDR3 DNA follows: TGCAGCGTCCAGGGTCCCACGCAAGATACGCAGTATTTT. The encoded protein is CSVQGPTQDTQYF.

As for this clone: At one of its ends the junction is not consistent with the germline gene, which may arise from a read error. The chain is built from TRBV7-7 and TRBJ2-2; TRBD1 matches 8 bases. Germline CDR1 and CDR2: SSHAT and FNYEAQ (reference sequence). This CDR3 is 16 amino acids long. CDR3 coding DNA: TGTGCTAGCAGCCCCGGGCCCCGACAGGGGACCGGGGAGCTGTTTTTT. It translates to CASSPGPRQGTGELFF.

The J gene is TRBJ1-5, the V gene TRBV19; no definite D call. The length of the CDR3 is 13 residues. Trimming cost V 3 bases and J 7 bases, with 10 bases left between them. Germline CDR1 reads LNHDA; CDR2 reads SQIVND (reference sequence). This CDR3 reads CASSIVVGQPQHF. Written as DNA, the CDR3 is TGTGCCAGTAGTATTGTCGTGGGCCAGCCCCAGCATTTT.

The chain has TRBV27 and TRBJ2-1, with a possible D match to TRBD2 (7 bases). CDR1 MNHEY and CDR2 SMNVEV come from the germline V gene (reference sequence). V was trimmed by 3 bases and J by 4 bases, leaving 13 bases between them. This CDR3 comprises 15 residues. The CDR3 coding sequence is TGTGCCAGCAGTTTTAAGGGGGGGGGATACAATGAGCAGTTCTTC. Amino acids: CASSFKGGGYNEQFF.

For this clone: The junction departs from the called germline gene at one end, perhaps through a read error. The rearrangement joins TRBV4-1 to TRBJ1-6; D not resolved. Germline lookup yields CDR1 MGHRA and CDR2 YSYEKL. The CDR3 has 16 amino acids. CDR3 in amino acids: CASSEESEAYNSPLHF. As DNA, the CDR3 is TGCGCCAGCAGCGAAGAATCGGAAGCCTATAATTCACCCCTCCACTTT.